This passage covers 5 T cell receptor beta chains from one sample sequenced in a study of long-term antiretroviral therapy in people with HIV. Assay version v3.0 of immunoSEQ was used, and it was run at survey level. The protocol was immunoSEQ multiplex PCR, while the TCRdb copy is restricted to in-frame clones and leaves out a portion. The sample shows 34,000 or so clones, approximately 85% of them seen only once. Sequences were derived from unsorted PBMCs, sampled approximately 3.5 years after starting antiretroviral therapy. The origin of the receptors is a man in his late teens or twenties with HIV.

The V and J genes are TRBV6-1 and TRBJ2-7; D remains ambiguous. The CDR3 sequence is 15 residues long. Germline CDR1 and CDR2: MNHNS and SASEGT. The V end was cut by 1 base, the J end by 0 bases, with 10 bases between. In DNA, the CDR3 is TGTGCCAGCAGTGAAGGGTCTGATAGCTCCTACGAGCAGTACTTC. This gives the protein CASSEGSDSSYEQYF.

V is TRBV14 and J is TRBJ1-1; a weak D match, TRBD1 (6 bases). The CDR3 contains 13 residues. Trimming removed 3 bases at V and 5 bases at J, with 10 bases between. Germline assignment: CDR1 SGHDN and CDR2 FVKESK. CDR3 sequence (DNA): TGTGCCAGCAGCCATGGACAGAGGACTGAAGCTTTCTTT. It encodes CASSHGQRTEAFF.

The genes are TRBV5-4 and TRBJ1-4; 7 positions match TRBD1. V shed 2 bases, J shed 4 bases, and the junction held 5 bases outside the gene matches. CDR1 SGHNT and CDR2 YYREEE come from the germline V gene (reference sequence). The CDR3 consists of 15 residues. The CDR3 DNA reads TGTGCCAGCAGCTTCCCGGGACAGCGTAATGAAAAACTGTTTTTT. Its translation: CASSFPGQRNEKLFF. Supplemented by reference TRBV5-4 and TRBJ1-4, the full variable domain reads ETGVTQSPTHLIKTRGQQVTLRCSSQSGHNTVSWYQQALGQGPQFIFQYYREEENGRGNFPPRFSGLQFPNYSSELNVNALELDDSALYLCASSFPGQRNEKLFFGSGTQLSVL.

The chain links TRBV19 to TRBJ1-5; D is ambiguous. Germline lookup yields CDR1 LNHDA and CDR2 SQIVND (reference sequence). This CDR3 has 13 residues. Trimming shortened V by 3 bases and J by 4 bases, and 7 bases separated the two germline ends. CDR3 in amino acids: CASSIRGNQPQHF. The CDR3 bases are TGTGCCAGTAGTATTCGGGGTAATCAGCCCCAGCATTTT. The variable domain in full, completed from reference TRBV19 and TRBJ1-5, reads DGGITQSPKYLFRKEGQNVTLSCEQNLNHDAMYWYRQDPGQGLRLIYYSQIVNDFQKGDIAEGYSVSREKKESFPLTVTSAQKNPTAFYLCASSIRGNQPQHFGDGTRLSIL.

The chain recombines TRBV11-2 with TRBJ1-2; the D is unclear. This CDR3 region has 13 residues. CDR1 is SGHAT and CDR2 is FQNNGV in the germline V gene. V was shortened by 0 bases and J by 1 base, with 3 bases between the two germline ends. Written as DNA, the CDR3 is TGTGCCAGCAGCTTAGACCTTAACTATGGCTACACCTTC. Translated, it gives CASSLDLNYGYTF.